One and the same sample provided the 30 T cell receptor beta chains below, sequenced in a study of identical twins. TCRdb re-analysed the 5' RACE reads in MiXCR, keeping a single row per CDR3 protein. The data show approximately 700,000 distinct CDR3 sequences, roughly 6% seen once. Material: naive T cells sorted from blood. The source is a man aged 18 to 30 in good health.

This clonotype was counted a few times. The CDR3 DNA reads as TGCGCCAGCAGCCAGGACAGGGGTGGACAGGCAGATACGCAGTATTTT. Residues: CASSQDRGGQADTQYF. This sequence joins TRBV4-1 and TRBJ2-3; 9 bases map to TRBD1. The CDR3 extends over 16 amino acids. Germline values: CDR1 MGHRA, CDR2 YSYEKL. Trimming took 3 bases from V and 4 from J; bases not matched to a gene: 8.

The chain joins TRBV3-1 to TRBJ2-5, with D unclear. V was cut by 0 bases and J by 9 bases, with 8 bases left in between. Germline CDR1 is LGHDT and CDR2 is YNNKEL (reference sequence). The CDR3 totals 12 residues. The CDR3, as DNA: TGTGCCAGCAGCCAAGAGGCCGGCGCCCAGTACTTC. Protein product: CASSQEAGAQYF.

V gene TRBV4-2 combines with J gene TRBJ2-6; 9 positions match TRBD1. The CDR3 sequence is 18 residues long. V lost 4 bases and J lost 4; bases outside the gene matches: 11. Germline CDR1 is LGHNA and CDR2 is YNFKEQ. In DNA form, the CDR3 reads TGTGCCAGCAGCCGCTTGGGACAGGGACTTTCCGGGGCCAACGTCCTGACTTTC. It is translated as CASSRLGQGLSGANVLTF.

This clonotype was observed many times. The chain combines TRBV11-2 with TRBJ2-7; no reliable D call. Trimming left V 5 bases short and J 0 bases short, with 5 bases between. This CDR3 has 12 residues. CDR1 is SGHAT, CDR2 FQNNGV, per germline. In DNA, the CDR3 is TGTGCCAGCAGCCGCCCCTCCTACGAGCAGTACGTC. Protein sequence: CASSRPSYEQYV.

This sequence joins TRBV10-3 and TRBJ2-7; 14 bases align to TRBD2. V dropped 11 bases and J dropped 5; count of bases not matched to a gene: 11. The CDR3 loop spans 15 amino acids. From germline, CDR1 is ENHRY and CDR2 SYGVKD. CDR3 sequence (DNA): TGTGCCGCTCAGGGACTAGCGGGGGAAAAGAACGAGCAGTACTTC. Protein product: CAAQGLAGEKNEQYF.

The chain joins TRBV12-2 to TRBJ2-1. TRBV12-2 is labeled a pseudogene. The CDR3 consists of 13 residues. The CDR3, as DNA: TGTGCAAGTCGCCCTCAAAGGCAGGTTGAGCAGTTCTTC. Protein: CASRPQRQVEQFF.

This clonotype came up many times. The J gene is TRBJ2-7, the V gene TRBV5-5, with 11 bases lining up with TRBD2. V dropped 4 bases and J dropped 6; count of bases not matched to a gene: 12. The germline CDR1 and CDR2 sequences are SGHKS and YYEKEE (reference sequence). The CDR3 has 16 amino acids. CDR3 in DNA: TGTGCCAGCAGCAACGGTATAGCGGGAGGGCCTAGCGAGCAGTACTTC. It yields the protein CASSNGIAGGPSEQYF.

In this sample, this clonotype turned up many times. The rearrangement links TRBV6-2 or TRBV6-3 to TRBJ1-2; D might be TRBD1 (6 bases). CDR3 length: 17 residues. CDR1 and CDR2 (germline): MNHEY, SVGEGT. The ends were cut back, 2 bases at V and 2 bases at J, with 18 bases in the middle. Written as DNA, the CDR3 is TGTGCCAGCAGTTACCCCCAAGGACAGCCGATGAACTATGGCTACACCTTC. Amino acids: CASSYPQGQPMNYGYTF.

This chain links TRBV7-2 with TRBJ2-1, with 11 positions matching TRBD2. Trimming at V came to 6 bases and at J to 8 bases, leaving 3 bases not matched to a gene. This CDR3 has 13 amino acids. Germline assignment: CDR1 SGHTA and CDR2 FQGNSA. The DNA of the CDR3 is TGTGCCAGCAGGACTAGCGGGACCTATGAGCAGTTCTTC. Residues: CASRTSGTYEQFF.

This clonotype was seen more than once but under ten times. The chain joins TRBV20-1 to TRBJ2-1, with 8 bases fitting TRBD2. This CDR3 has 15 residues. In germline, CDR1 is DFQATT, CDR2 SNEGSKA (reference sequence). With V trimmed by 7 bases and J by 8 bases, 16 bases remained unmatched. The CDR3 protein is CSVRIISGRSYEQFF. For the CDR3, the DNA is TGCAGTGTCCGTATCATCAGCGGGAGAAGCTATGAGCAGTTCTTC.

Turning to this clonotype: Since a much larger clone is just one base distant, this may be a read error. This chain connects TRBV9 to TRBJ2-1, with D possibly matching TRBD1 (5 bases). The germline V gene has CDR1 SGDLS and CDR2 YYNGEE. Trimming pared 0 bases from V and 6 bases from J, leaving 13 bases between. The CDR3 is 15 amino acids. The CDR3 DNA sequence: TGTGCCAGCAGCGTAGAGGGGCCTAGGGGCAATGAGCAGTTCTTC. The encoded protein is CASSVEGPRGNEQFF.

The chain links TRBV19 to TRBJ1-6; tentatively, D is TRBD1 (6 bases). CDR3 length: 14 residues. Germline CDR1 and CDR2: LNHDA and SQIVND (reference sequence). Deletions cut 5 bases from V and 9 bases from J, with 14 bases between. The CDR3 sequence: CASSDTGWSSPLHF. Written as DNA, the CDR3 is TGTGCCAGTAGTGATACAGGGTGGAGTTCACCCCTCCACTTT.

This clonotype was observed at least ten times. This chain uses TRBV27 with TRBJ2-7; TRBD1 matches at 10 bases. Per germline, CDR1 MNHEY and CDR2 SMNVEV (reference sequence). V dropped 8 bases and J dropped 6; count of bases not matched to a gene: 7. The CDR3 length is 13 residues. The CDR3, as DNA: TGTGCCAGCGGGGGGACAGGGGAGGTCGAGCAGTACTTC. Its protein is CASGGTGEVEQYF.

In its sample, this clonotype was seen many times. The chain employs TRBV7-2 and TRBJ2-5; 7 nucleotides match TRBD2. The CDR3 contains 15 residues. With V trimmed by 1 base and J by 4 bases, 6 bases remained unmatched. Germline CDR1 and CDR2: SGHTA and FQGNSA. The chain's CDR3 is CASSLDGGRRETQYF. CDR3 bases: TGTGCCAGCAGCTTAGACGGCGGGAGAAGAGAGACCCAGTACTTC.

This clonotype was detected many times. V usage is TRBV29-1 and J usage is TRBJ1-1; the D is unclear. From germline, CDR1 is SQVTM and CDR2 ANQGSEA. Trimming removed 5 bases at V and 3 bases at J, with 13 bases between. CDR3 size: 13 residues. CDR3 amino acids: CSVIPRRDTEAFF. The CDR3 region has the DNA TGCAGCGTTATCCCTCGGAGGGACACTGAAGCTTTCTTT.

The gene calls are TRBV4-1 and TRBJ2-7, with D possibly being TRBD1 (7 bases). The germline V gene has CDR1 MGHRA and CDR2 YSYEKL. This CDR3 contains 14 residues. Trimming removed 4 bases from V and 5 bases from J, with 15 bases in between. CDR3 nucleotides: TGCGCCAGCAGCCCCTTTCCCAGGGGGGACGAGCAGTACGTC. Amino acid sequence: CASSPFPRGDEQYV.

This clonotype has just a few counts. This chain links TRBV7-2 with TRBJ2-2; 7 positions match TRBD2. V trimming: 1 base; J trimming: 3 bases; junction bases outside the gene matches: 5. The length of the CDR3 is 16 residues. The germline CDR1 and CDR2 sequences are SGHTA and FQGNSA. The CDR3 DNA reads TGTGCCAGCAGCTTAGTGGGAGGGCCGGACACCGGGGAGCTGTTTTTT. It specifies CASSLVGGPDTGELFF.

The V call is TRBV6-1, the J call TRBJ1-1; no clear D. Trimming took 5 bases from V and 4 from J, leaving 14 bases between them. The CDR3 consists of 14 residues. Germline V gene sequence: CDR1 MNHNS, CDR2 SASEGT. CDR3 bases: TGTGCCAGCAGTCCCCGGGAGTTTTCCACTGAAGCTTTCTTT. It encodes CASSPREFSTEAFF.

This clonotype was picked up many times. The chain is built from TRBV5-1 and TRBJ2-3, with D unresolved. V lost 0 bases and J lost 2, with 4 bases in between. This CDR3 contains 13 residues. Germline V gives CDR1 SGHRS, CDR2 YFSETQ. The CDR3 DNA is TGCGCCAGCAGCTTGGGGAACACAGATACGCAGTATTTT. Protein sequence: CASSLGNTDTQYF.

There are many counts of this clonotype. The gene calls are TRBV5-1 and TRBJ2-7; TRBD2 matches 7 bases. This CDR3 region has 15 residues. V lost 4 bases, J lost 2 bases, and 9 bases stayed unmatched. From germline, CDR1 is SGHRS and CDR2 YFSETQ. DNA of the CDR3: TGCGCCAGCAGCGGGAGCGGGACGGATACCTACGAGCAGTACTTC. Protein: CASSGSGTDTYEQYF.

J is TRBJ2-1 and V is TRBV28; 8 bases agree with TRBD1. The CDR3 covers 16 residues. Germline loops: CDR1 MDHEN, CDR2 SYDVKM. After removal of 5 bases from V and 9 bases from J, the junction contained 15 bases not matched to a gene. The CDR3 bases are TGTGCCAGCAGTCCACCCAGGGGGCGTTTGATTTTTGAGCAGTTCTTC. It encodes CASSPPRGRLIFEQFF.

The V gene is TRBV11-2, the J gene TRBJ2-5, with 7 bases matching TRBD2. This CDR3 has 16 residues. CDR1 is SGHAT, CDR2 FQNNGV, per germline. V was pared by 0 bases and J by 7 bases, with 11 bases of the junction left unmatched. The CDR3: CASSLEWSGGGPTQYF. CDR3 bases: TGTGCCAGCAGCTTAGAGTGGTCGGGAGGAGGCCCGACCCAGTACTTC.

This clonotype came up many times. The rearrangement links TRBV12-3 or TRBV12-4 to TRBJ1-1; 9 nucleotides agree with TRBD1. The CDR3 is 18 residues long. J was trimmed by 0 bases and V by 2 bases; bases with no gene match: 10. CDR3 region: CASSLRENRGLLNTEAFF. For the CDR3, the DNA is TGTGCCAGCAGTTTAAGGGAAAACAGGGGGCTCTTGAACACTGAAGCTTTCTTT.

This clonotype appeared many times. The CDR3 coding sequence is TGTGCCAGCAGTTCGACCCGGGGGATTAATTCACCCCTCCACTTT. The encoded protein is CASSSTRGINSPLHF. V gene TRBV28 combines with J gene TRBJ1-6; D perhaps matches TRBD1 (5 bases). This CDR3 has 15 amino acids. The V end lost 4 bases, the J end lost 6 bases, and 13 bases lay between the germline ends. Germline V gene data show CDR1 as MDHEN and CDR2 as SYDVKM.

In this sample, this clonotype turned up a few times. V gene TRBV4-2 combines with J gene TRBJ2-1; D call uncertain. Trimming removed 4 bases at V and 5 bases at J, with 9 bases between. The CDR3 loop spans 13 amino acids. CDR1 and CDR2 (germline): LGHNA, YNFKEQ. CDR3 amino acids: CASSPQPDNEQFF. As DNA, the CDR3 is TGTGCCAGCAGCCCCCAACCCGACAATGAGCAGTTCTTC.

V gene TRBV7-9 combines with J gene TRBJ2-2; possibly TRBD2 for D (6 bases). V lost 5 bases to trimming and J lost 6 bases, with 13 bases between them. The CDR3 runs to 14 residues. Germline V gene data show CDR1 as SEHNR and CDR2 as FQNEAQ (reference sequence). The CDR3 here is CASSGGTAAGELFF. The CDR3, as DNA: TGTGCCAGCAGCGGAGGGACCGCCGCCGGGGAGCTGTTTTTT.

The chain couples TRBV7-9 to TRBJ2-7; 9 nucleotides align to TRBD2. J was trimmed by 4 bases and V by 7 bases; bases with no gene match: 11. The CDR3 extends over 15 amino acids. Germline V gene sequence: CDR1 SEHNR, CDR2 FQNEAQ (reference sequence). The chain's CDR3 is CASTLKSSGRYEQYF. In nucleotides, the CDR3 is TGTGCCAGCACCTTGAAATCCAGCGGGAGGTACGAGCAGTACTTC.

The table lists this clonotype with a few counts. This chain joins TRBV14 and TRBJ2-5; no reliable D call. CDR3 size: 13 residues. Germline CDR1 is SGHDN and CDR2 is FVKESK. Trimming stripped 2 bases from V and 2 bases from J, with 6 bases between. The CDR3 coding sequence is TGTGCCAGCAGCCAATTAGGACAAGAGACCCAGTACTTC. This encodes CASSQLGQETQYF.

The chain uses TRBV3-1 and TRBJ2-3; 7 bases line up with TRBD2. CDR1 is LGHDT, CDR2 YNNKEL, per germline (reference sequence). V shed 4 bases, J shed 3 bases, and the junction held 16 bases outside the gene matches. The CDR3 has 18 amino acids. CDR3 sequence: CASSPNTRAGRETDTQYF. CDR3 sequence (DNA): TGTGCCAGCAGCCCTAATACCCGAGCGGGGAGGGAGACAGATACGCAGTATTTT.

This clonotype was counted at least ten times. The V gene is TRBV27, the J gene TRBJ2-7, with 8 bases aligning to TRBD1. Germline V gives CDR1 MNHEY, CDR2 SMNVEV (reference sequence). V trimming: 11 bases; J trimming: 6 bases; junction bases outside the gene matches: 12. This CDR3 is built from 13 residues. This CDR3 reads CAPPFSRGPEQYV. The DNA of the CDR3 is TGTGCCCCCCCCTTCTCCAGGGGGCCCGAGCAGTACGTC.